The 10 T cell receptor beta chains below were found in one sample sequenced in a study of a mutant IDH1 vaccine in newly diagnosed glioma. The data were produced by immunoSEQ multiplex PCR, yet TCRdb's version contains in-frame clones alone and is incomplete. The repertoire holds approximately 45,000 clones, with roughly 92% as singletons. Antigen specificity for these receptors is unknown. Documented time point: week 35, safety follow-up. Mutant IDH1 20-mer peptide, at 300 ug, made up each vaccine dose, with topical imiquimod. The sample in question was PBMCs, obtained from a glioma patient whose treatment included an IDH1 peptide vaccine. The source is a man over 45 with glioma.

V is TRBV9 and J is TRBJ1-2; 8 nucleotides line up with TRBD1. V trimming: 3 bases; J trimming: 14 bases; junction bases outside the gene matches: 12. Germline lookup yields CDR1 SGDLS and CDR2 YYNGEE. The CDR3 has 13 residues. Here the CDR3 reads CASSAPGQARVTF. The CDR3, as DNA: TGTGCCAGCAGCGCCCCGGGACAGGCTCGCGTAACCTTC.

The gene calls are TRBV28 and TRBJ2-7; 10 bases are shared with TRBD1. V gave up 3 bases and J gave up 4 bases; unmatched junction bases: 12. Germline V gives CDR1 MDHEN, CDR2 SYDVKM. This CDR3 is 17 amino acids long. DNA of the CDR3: TGTGCCAGCAGTTTGGTCGGGACAGGGGACCTCTGGTACGAGCAGTACTTC. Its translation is CASSLVGTGDLWYEQYF.

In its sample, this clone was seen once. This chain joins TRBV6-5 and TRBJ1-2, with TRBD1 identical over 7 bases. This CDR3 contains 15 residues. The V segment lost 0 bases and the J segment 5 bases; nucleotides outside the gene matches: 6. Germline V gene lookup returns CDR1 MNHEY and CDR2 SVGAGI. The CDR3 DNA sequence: TGTGCCAGCAGTTACTCGACAGGGCATGGATATGGCTACACCTTC. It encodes CASSYSTGHGYGYTF.

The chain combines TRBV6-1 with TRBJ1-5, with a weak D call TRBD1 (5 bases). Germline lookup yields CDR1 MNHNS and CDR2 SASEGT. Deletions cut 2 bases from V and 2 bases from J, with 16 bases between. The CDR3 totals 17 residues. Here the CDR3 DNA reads TGTGCCAGCAGTGAATTTAGAAGGGGACGCGGCAATCAGCCCCAGCATTTT. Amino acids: CASSEFRRGRGNQPQHF.

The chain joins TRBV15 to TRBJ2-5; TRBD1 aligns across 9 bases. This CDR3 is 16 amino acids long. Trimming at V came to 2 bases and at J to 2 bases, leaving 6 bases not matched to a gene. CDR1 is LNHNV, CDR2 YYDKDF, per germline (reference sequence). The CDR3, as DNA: TGTGCCACCAGCAGAAGGACAGGGGCCACACAAGAGACCCAGTACTTC. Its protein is CATSRRTGATQETQYF. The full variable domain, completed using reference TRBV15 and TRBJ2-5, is DAMVIQNPRYQVTQFGKPVTLSCSQTLNHNVMYWYQQKSSQAPKLLFHYYDKDFNNEADTPDNFQSRRPNTSFCFLDIRSPGLGDTAMYLCATSRRTGATQETQYFGPGTRLLVL.

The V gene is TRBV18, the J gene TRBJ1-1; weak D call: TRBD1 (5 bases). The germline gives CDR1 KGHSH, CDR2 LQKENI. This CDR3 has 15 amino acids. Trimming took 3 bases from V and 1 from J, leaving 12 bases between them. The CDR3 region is CASSPRAGPNTEAFF. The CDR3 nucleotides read TGTGCCAGCTCACCCCGGGCAGGGCCGAACACTGAAGCTTTCTTT.

CDR3: CASSPARGRDEQYF. CDR3 bases: TGTGCCAGCAGCCCAGCCAGGGGGCGCGACGAGCAGTACTTC. The V and J genes are TRBV9 and TRBJ2-7; TRBD1 matches at 8 bases. V lost 4 bases, J lost 5 bases, and 8 bases stayed unmatched. Germline-derived CDR1 and CDR2 are SGDLS and YYNGEE. The CDR3 is made up of 14 amino acids. Complete variable domain (other parts from reference TRBV9 and TRBJ2-7): DSGVTQTPKHLITATGQRVTLRCSPRSGDLSVYWYQQSLDQGLQFLIQYYNGEERAKGNILERFSAQQFPDLHSELNLSSLELGDSALYFCASSPARGRDEQYFGPGTRLTVT.

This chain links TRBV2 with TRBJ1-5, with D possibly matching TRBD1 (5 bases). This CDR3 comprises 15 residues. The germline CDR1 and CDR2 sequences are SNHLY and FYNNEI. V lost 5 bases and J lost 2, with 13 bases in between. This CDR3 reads CASSKGRTGNQPQHF. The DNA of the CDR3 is TGTGCCAGCAGTAAGGGGAGGACCGGCAATCAGCCCCAGCATTTT.

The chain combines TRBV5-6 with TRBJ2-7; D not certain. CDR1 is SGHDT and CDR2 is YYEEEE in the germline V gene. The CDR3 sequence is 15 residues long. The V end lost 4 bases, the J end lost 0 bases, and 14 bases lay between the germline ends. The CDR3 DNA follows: TGTGCCAGCAGCATCCCCGGCTGGGGCTCCTACGAGCAGTACTTC. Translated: CASSIPGWGSYEQYF.

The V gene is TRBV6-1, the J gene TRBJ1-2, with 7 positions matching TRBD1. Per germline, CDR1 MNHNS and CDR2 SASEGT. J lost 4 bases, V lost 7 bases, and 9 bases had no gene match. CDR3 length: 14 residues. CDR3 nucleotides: TGTGCCAGCACCGAAGGACAGGCAGGCTATGGCTACACCTTC. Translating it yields CASTEGQAGYGYTF.